The 25 T cell receptor beta chains reported below all come from one sample, sequenced in a study of T cell responses to AZD1222 COVID-19 vaccine. The assay was immunoSEQ multiplex PCR, and TCRdb's table has in-frame clones only and misses some. Here the sample spans about 140,000 clones, 85% to 95% being singletons. This sample comprised peripheral blood, obtained 28 days after the second AZD1222 dose. These receptors all stem from an adult who received the AZD1222 COVID-19 vaccine.

The chain uses TRBV27 and TRBJ2-2; 9 positions match TRBD1. The trim removed 6 bases at V and 7 bases at J, leaving 12 bases unmatched. CDR3 length: 16 amino acids. Germline CDR1 and CDR2: MNHEY and SMNVEV (reference sequence). The CDR3 DNA sequence: TGTGCCAGCAGCTCCGGGACAGGGCGAGATGACGGGGAGCTGTTTTTT. Amino acid sequence: CASSSGTGRDDGELFF.

The chain employs TRBV7-9 and TRBJ2-6; D might be TRBD1 (6 bases). This CDR3 is 17 amino acids long. V was shortened by 1 base and J by 2 bases, with 12 bases between the two germline ends. Germline CDR1 SEHNR, CDR2 FQNEAQ (reference sequence). The CDR3 spells CASSLGTQGPGANVLTF. For the CDR3, the DNA is TGTGCCAGCAGCTTAGGGACACAGGGCCCTGGGGCCAACGTCCTGACTTTC.

This chain links TRBV13 with TRBJ2-1; TRBD2 matches at 7 bases. The germline gives CDR1 PRHDT, CDR2 FYEKMQ (reference sequence). The V segment lost 3 bases and the J segment 5 bases; nucleotides outside the gene matches: 10. This CDR3 region has 16 residues. CDR3 loop: CASSFTPSGEHNEQFF. The CDR3 nucleotides read TGTGCCAGCAGCTTCACCCCAAGCGGGGAGCACAATGAGCAGTTCTTC.

The CDR3 coding sequence is TGTGCCAGCTCATCAAGAGCGGGAGCGAACACTGAAGCTTTCTTT. Translated: CASSSRAGANTEAFF. The gene calls are TRBV18 and TRBJ1-1; no clear D gene. Trimming removed 5 bases from V and 1 base from J, with 14 bases in between. This CDR3 contains 15 residues. The germline CDR1 and CDR2 sequences are KGHSH and LQKENI.

This chain links TRBV13 with TRBJ1-1, with 10 bases that match TRBD1. Trimming cost V 3 bases and J 9 bases; bases outside gene matches: 1. The CDR3 consists of 12 residues. The germline V gene encodes CDR1 PRHDT and CDR2 FYEKMQ (reference sequence). The DNA of the CDR3 is TGTGCCAGCAGCTTGGGACAGGGGAAAGCTTTCTTT. Encoded protein: CASSLGQGKAFF.

In DNA, the CDR3 is TGTGCCAGCAGCTACCGGGAGGGACGCCAGCCCCAGCATTTT. It encodes CASSYREGRQPQHF. V is TRBV5-6 and J is TRBJ1-5, with a tentative D call TRBD1 (5 bases). There are 14 residues in the CDR3. Germline CDR1 SGHDT, CDR2 YYEEEE. V lost 3 bases, J lost 7 bases, and 14 bases lay in between.

This chain uses TRBV6-5 with TRBJ2-1; the D gene is possibly TRBD1 (5 bases). V gave up 7 bases and J gave up 6 bases, with 13 bases separating them. The CDR3 extends over 13 amino acids. Germline V gene lookup returns CDR1 MNHEY and CDR2 SVGAGI. The DNA for the CDR3 is TGTGCCAGCACGGCAGGGTACCCCAATGAGCAGTTCTTC. Translated: CASTAGYPNEQFF.

This clone was observed once. The genes are TRBV19 and TRBJ1-5; TRBD1 is a possible D gene (5 bases). Per germline, CDR1 LNHDA and CDR2 SQIVND (reference sequence). The CDR3 covers 14 residues. V lost 9 bases, J lost 5 bases, and 17 bases lay in between. The CDR3 is CASTPGPRYQPQHF. CDR3 in DNA: TGTGCCAGCACCCCGGGGCCCCGGTATCAGCCCCAGCATTTT.

This CDR3 reads CASSPRIGTYEQYF. In DNA form, the CDR3 reads TGTGCCAGCTCACCACGGATAGGGACTTACGAGCAGTACTTC. The rearrangement uses TRBV18 and TRBJ2-7, with D maybe TRBD2 (6 bases). The ends were cut back, 1 base at V and 4 bases at J, with 11 bases in the middle. This CDR3 has 14 amino acids. Germline V lookup: CDR1 KGHSH, CDR2 LQKENI.

V and J are TRBV24-1 and TRBJ2-5, with 11 nucleotides matching TRBD2. In germline, CDR1 is KGHDR, CDR2 SFDVKD. The V segment lost 0 bases and the J segment 8 bases; nucleotides outside the gene matches: 4. There are 15 residues in the CDR3. The DNA of the CDR3 is TGTGCCACCAGTGATTTGCAAGGGACTAGCGGAACCCAGTACTTC. As protein: CATSDLQGTSGTQYF.

The count of this clone is one. The V gene is TRBV3-1 (or the pseudogene TRBV3-2), the J gene TRBJ1-3; D not resolved. V was trimmed by 2 bases and J by 5 bases, leaving 10 bases between them. Germline V gene sequence: CDR1 LGHDT, CDR2 YNNKEL (reference sequence). CDR3 size: 14 residues. The CDR3 sequence: CASSQRDGRNTIYF. The CDR3 DNA follows: TGTGCCAGCAGCCAACGTGACGGGAGAAACACCATATATTTT.

This CDR3 reads CASSSQGGEKLFF. As DNA, the CDR3 is TGTGCCAGCAGCTCGCAGGGTGGAGAAAAACTGTTTTTT. The chain uses TRBV5-4 and TRBJ1-4; possible D gene TRBD1, 5 bases. The CDR3 consists of 13 residues. CDR1 is SGHNT and CDR2 is YYREEE in the germline V gene (reference sequence). Trimming shortened V by 3 bases and J by 8 bases, and 11 bases separated the two germline ends. The whole variable domain, filled in from reference TRBV5-4 and TRBJ1-4, reads ETGVTQSPTHLIKTRGQQVTLRCSSQSGHNTVSWYQQALGQGPQFIFQYYREEENGRGNFPPRFSGLQFPNYSSELNVNALELDDSALYLCASSSQGGEKLFFGSGTQLSVL.

V usage is TRBV10-3 and J usage is TRBJ1-5, with 7 bases that match TRBD1. Trimming at V came to 4 bases and at J to 0 bases, leaving 3 bases not matched to a gene. This CDR3 comprises 15 residues. CDR1 is ENHRY and CDR2 is SYGVKD in the germline V gene. The CDR3: CAISGDSYSNQPQHF. The CDR3 DNA is TGTGCCATCAGTGGGGACAGTTATAGCAATCAGCCCCAGCATTTT.

The chain couples TRBV19 to TRBJ2-1; 14 bases map to TRBD2. V lost 4 bases to trimming and J lost 8 bases; unmatched junction nucleotides: 4. The CDR3 extends over 15 amino acids. CDR1 is LNHDA and CDR2 is SQIVND in the germline V gene (reference sequence). CDR3 protein: CASSNRLAGGHEQFF. The CDR3 DNA is TGTGCCAGTAGTAACCGACTAGCGGGGGGGCATGAGCAGTTCTTC.

This sequence joins TRBV9 and TRBJ1-6; D gene ambiguous. Trimming pared 0 bases from V and 8 bases from J, leaving 6 bases between. The CDR3 length is 13 residues. Germline CDR1 and CDR2: SGDLS and YYNGEE. CDR3 sequence reads: CASSVELDSPLHF. CDR3 in DNA: TGTGCCAGCAGCGTAGAGTTGGATTCACCCCTCCACTTT.

The chain is built from TRBV9 and TRBJ2-2; tentatively, D is TRBD1 (6 bases). This CDR3 comprises 16 residues. Germline CDR1 reads SGDLS; CDR2 reads YYNGEE. Trimming removed 4 bases from V and 1 base from J, with 14 bases in between. CDR3 sequence (DNA): TGTGCCAGCAGCCCACAGGGACCGATGAACACCGGGGAGCTGTTTTTT. Its translation: CASSPQGPMNTGELFF.

The chain combines TRBV6-1 with TRBJ1-2; 8 bases map to TRBD1. CDR3 length: 14 amino acids. The J segment lost 4 bases and the V segment lost 3 bases, leaving 4 bases of the junction unmatched. CDR1 and CDR2 from the germline V gene are MNHNS and SASEGT. Written as DNA, the CDR3 is TGTGCCAGCAGTGATGGGACAGGATTCTATGGCTACACCTTC. The encoded protein is CASSDGTGFYGYTF.

The rearrangement uses TRBV19 and TRBJ2-2, with D unclear. V lost 5 bases and J 2 bases, leaving 6 bases between the germline ends. There are 13 residues in the CDR3. Germline CDR1 is LNHDA and CDR2 is SQIVND (reference sequence). Written as DNA, the CDR3 is TGTGCCAGTAGTCTCACTAACACCGGGGAGCTGTTTTTT. As protein: CASSLTNTGELFF.

V is TRBV4-1 and J is TRBJ2-7; 12 bases are shared with TRBD1. With V trimmed by 2 bases and J by 6 bases, 5 bases remained unmatched. The CDR3 runs 15 residues. Per the germline V gene, CDR1 is MGHRA and CDR2 is YSYEKL. The CDR3 DNA sequence: TGCGCCAGCAGCCAACGCGGGACAGGGGGCTTCGAGCAGTACTTC. Translation: CASSQRGTGGFEQYF.

This clone is a singleton in its sample. The V call is TRBV19, the J call TRBJ1-1, with a tentative D call TRBD1 (5 bases). V was cut by 3 bases and J by 5 bases, with 7 bases left in between. CDR1 and CDR2 (germline): LNHDA, SQIVND (reference sequence). This CDR3 is built from 12 residues. Here the CDR3 DNA reads TGTGCCAGTAGTATCGGGACGACTGAAGCTTTCTTT. It yields the protein CASSIGTTEAFF.

The V gene is TRBV7-2, the J gene TRBJ1-4, with a weak D call TRBD1 (6 bases). Looked up from germline, CDR1 is SGHTA and CDR2 is FQGNSA. Trimming pared 3 bases from V and 2 bases from J, leaving 10 bases between. The CDR3 spans 15 residues. This CDR3 reads CASSFRGRTNEKLFF. The CDR3 DNA is TGTGCCAGCAGCTTCAGGGGACGGACTAATGAAAAACTGTTTTTT.

The DNA of the CDR3 is TGTGCCAGCAGTTTTCCCACGGTCACCGGGGAGCTGTTTTTT. Translation gives CASSFPTVTGELFF. V usage is TRBV28 and J usage is TRBJ2-2; D is unclear. CDR1 is MDHEN and CDR2 is SYDVKM in the germline V gene. V lost 3 bases and J lost 4, with 9 bases in between. The CDR3 covers 14 residues.

The gene calls are TRBV5-6 and TRBJ1-2, with D uncertain. Between the trimmed V and J ends, which lost 4 bases and 8 bases, there was a span of 9 bases. This CDR3 spans 11 amino acids. From germline, CDR1 is SGHDT and CDR2 YYEEEE. CDR3 coding DNA: TGTGCCAGCAGCCGGACGCGAGGCTACACCTTC. As protein: CASSRTRGYTF.

The chain has TRBV6-1 and TRBJ1-2; D gene ambiguous. V was clipped by 2 bases and J by 0 bases, with 7 bases between them. Germline V gives CDR1 MNHNS, CDR2 SASEGT. This CDR3 has 14 amino acids. Here the CDR3 reads CASSEWRTNYGYTF. CDR3 nucleotide sequence: TGTGCCAGCAGTGAATGGCGAACTAACTATGGCTACACCTTC.

V usage is TRBV18 and J usage is TRBJ1-4; TRBD1 might be the D (5 bases). Trimming pared 4 bases from V and 0 bases from J, leaving 12 bases between. Per the germline V gene, CDR1 is KGHSH and CDR2 is LQKENI. CDR3 size: 16 residues. Here the CDR3 DNA reads TGTGCCAGCTCACGGGGCGGAACCACAACTAATGAAAAACTGTTTTTT. It specifies CASSRGGTTTNEKLFF.